These 27 T cell receptor beta chains came from one sample sequenced in a study of vaccination and CD4 T cells after COVID-19 (dated by TCRdb to 2022 to 2024). To prepare the library, PCR was applied. Instrument used: Illumina iSeq 100. DNA from cultured CD4+ T cells was subjected to TCR sequencing with the Oncomine TCR Beta short-read assay at the Johns Hopkins FTIC core. The public reads were quality trimmed at Q25 with fastp and then assembled into clones with MiXCR by TCRdb, keeping productive beta chains. All rows with the same CDR3 protein become a single entry with the most common DNA and genes. The table for this sample lists approximately 15,000 distinct CDR3 sequences; about 61% of them were counted only once. The top ten constitute roughly 10% of the sample. These receptors' targets are unknown. In light of the paper, this sample's treatment or condition label describes: approximately nine-day PBMC culture with coronavirus spike peptide pools or control peptides (ViraFEST assay).

Sequencing was performed on CD4+ T cells from blood, cultured in vitro. The receptors here all came from a human donor who had recovered from COVID-19.

The rearrangement uses TRBV28 and TRBJ1-1; D is uncertain. V dropped 6 bases and J dropped 3 bases, with 14 bases sitting between them. The CDR3 sequence is 14 residues long. In germline, CDR1 is MDHEN, CDR2 SYDVKM. The CDR3 region has the DNA TGTGCCAGCAGGGCACCCGATCAGTACACTGAAGCTTTCTTT. This encodes CASRAPDQYTEAFF.

This chain links TRBV27 with TRBJ1-2, with 9 bases fitting TRBD1. The germline gives CDR1 MNHEY, CDR2 SMNVEV (reference sequence). CDR3 length equals 14 residues. Trimming cost V 5 bases and J 3 bases; bases outside gene matches: 4. This CDR3 reads CASSEGQGYYGYTF. CDR3 sequence (DNA): TGTGCCAGCAGTGAGGGACAGGGCTACTATGGCTACACCTTC.

The chain couples TRBV20-1 to TRBJ2-7; 7 nucleotides align to TRBD2. This CDR3 spans 16 amino acids. Germline CDR1 reads DFQATT; CDR2 reads SNEGSKA (reference sequence). Unmatched junction bases numbered 11, after V lost 0 bases and J lost 3 bases. The chain's CDR3 is CSARDRGLAAFYEQYF. In nucleotides, the CDR3 is TGCAGTGCTAGAGATCGCGGTCTAGCGGCCTTCTACGAGCAGTACTTC.

The gene calls are TRBV15 and TRBJ2-3, with 9 positions matching TRBD2. The V gene end was trimmed by 2 bases and the J gene end by 4 bases; junction bases not matched to a gene: 4. Per the germline V gene, CDR1 is LNHNV and CDR2 is YYDKDF (reference sequence). The CDR3 extends over 15 amino acids. CDR3 DNA sequence: TGTGCCACCAGCAGAAATAGCGGGAGTGCAGATACGCAGTATTTT. Translating it yields CATSRNSGSADTQYF. Filled out from reference TRBV15 and TRBJ2-3, the complete variable domain reads DAMVIQNPRYQVTQFGKPVTLSCSQTLNHNVMYWYQQKSSQAPKLLFHYYDKDFNNEADTPDNFQSRRPNTSFCFLDIRSPGLGDTAMYLCATSRNSGSADTQYFGPGTRLTVL.

This chain uses TRBV25-1 with TRBJ2-2; a weak D match, TRBD1 (5 bases). Trimming stripped 3 bases from V and 5 bases from J, with 7 bases between. CDR1 and CDR2 (germline): MGHDK, SYGVNS. The CDR3 contains 13 residues. The CDR3 here is CASSDRETGELFF. CDR3 bases: TGTGCCAGCAGTGACAGGGAAACCGGGGAGCTGTTTTTT.

V gene TRBV3-1 combines with J gene TRBJ2-7; either TRBD1 or TRBD2 may fit D (7 bases each). CDR3 length: 16 residues. The germline V and J ends were trimmed by 4 bases and 2 bases, with 18 bases remaining between them. The germline CDR1 and CDR2 sequences are LGHDT and YNNKEL (reference sequence). Written as DNA, the CDR3 is TGTGCCAGCAGCCTGTGGAGCGGGACAGTACCCTACGAGCAGTACTTC. This codes for CASSLWSGTVPYEQYF.

V gene TRBV5-6 combines with J gene TRBJ2-2; tentative D call: TRBD2 (6 bases). Germline V CDR1 and CDR2: SGHDT, YYEEEE. Trimming left V 6 bases short and J 4 bases short, with 13 bases between. This CDR3 is 14 amino acids long. CDR3 DNA sequence: TGTGCCAGCACCTCGCGGGGCACCACCGGGGAGCTGTTTTTT. It codes for CASTSRGTTGELFF.

This clonotype was detected once. The rearrangement uses TRBV6-2 or TRBV6-3 and TRBJ2-1; a weak D match, TRBD1 (5 bases). The germline V gene encodes CDR1 MNHEY and CDR2 SVGEGT. The CDR3 has 14 amino acids. Between the trimmed V and J ends, which lost 2 bases and 7 bases, there was a span of 12 bases. The CDR3 nucleotides are TGTGCCAGCAGTTACCCCGGGCAGGGAAATGAGCAGTTCTTC. Translating it yields CASSYPGQGNEQFF.

The chain recombines TRBV6-2 or TRBV6-3 with TRBJ2-2; D ambiguous. Per the germline V gene, CDR1 is MNHEY and CDR2 is SVGEGT. Trimming removed 4 bases at V and 6 bases at J, with 9 bases between. This CDR3 has 13 amino acids. DNA for the CDR3: TGTGCCAGCAGTTCGACACGAGCCGGGGAGCTGTTTTTT. Translating it yields CASSSTRAGELFF.

The chain links TRBV15 to TRBJ1-1, with D perhaps TRBD1 (5 bases). Trimming left V 1 base short and J 3 bases short, with 9 bases between. The CDR3 runs to 14 residues. Germline CDR1 LNHNV, CDR2 YYDKDF (reference sequence). The CDR3, as DNA: TGTGCCACCAGCAGAGGTAAGGGGTACACTGAAGCTTTCTTT. Translated: CATSRGKGYTEAFF.

This clonotype was seen a few times. The chain joins TRBV27 to TRBJ1-5; no clear D gene. Germline loops: CDR1 MNHEY, CDR2 SMNVEV (reference sequence). The CDR3 covers 14 residues. Deletions cut 3 bases from V and 0 bases from J, with 6 bases between. CDR3 in amino acids: CASSFGDSNQPQHF. The CDR3 coding sequence is TGTGCCAGCAGTTTTGGGGATAGCAATCAGCCCCAGCATTTT.

CDR3 residues: CASLNLDRNSPLHF. DNA for the CDR3: TGCGCCAGCCTCAACTTGGACAGGAATTCACCCCTCCACTTT. The chain uses TRBV10-2 and TRBJ1-6, with 7 nucleotides matching TRBD1. The J segment lost 7 bases and the V segment lost 8 bases, leaving 8 bases of the junction unmatched. The germline gives CDR1 WSHSY, CDR2 SAAADI. This CDR3 is 14 amino acids long.

CDR3 sequence (DNA): TGTGCCAGCAGCTTGAAAGGGACAGGGGGGCACGGCTACACCTTC. This translates into CASSLKGTGGHGYTF. V is TRBV5-4 and J is TRBJ1-2; 11 bases map to TRBD1. There are 15 residues in the CDR3. The germline gives CDR1 SGHNT, CDR2 YYREEE (reference sequence). After removal of 1 base from V and 8 bases from J, the junction contained 7 bases not matched to a gene. Full variable domain (remainder filled in from reference TRBV5-4 and TRBJ1-2): ETGVTQSPTHLIKTRGQQVTLRCSSQSGHNTVSWYQQALGQGPQFIFQYYREEENGRGNFPPRFSGLQFPNYSSELNVNALELDDSALYLCASSLKGTGGHGYTFGSGTRLTVV.

Written as DNA, the CDR3 is TGTGCCAGCAGCACTCTGACACAGCCCACAGATACGCAGTATTTT. Protein: CASSTLTQPTDTQYF. This chain connects TRBV6-1 to TRBJ2-3, with D uncertain. V was shortened by 6 bases and J by 2 bases, with 15 bases between the two germline ends. Per the germline V gene, CDR1 is MNHNS and CDR2 is SASEGT. The CDR3 runs to 15 residues.

The J gene is TRBJ2-1, the V gene TRBV12-3 or TRBV12-4; TRBD1 aligns across 7 bases. The CDR3 runs 13 residues. With V trimmed by 10 bases and J by 8 bases, 11 bases remained unmatched. The CDR3 spells CATRKGATDEQFF. The CDR3 nucleotides are TGTGCCACCAGGAAGGGGGCGACCGATGAGCAGTTCTTC.

The genes are TRBV19 and TRBJ1-6; D ambiguous. The germline V gene encodes CDR1 LNHDA and CDR2 SQIVND (reference sequence). The CDR3 contains 12 residues. Trimming took off 5 bases at V and 6 bases at J, with 5 bases between the two ends. The CDR3 sequence is CASSGPNSPLHF. The CDR3 nucleotides read TGTGCCAGTAGTGGTCCTAATTCACCCCTCCACTTT.

The chain recombines TRBV7-2 with TRBJ1-2; 9 bases match TRBD1. Germline values: CDR1 SGHTA, CDR2 FQGNSA. V was pared by 5 bases and J by 6 bases, with 4 bases of the junction left unmatched. This CDR3 is built from 13 residues. As DNA, the CDR3 is TGTGCCAGCAGCATTCGACAGGGGGATGGCTACACCTTC. Amino acids: CASSIRQGDGYTF. The full variable domain, in which reference TRBV7-2 and TRBJ1-2 provide the parts outside the CDR3, is GAGVSQSPSNKVTEKGKDVELRCDPISGHTALYWYRQSLGQGLEFLIYFQGNSAPDKSGLPSDRFSAERTGGSVSTLTIQRTQQEDSAVYLCASSIRQGDGYTFGSGTRLTVV.

The chain has TRBV20-1 and TRBJ1-1, with D tentatively TRBD1 (5 bases). Trimming shortened V by 6 bases and J by 0 bases, and 8 bases separated the two germline ends. In germline, CDR1 is DFQATT, CDR2 SNEGSKA (reference sequence). The CDR3 runs 12 residues. This CDR3 is CSAKGMNTEAFF. As DNA, the CDR3 is TGCAGTGCAAAGGGGATGAACACTGAAGCTTTCTTT.

This clonotype came up once. The rearrangement links TRBV6-1 to TRBJ2-7; TRBD1 agrees at 10 bases. From germline, CDR1 is MNHNS and CDR2 SASEGT. The CDR3 sequence is 16 residues long. V was clipped by 5 bases and J by 1 base; unmatched bases: 8. CDR3 residues: CASSRDRGAISYEQYF. CDR3 sequence (DNA): TGTGCCAGCAGTCGGGACAGGGGAGCTATTTCCTACGAGCAGTACTTC.

The chain combines TRBV7-6 with TRBJ1-1; D gene ambiguous. CDR1 is SGHVS, CDR2 FNYEAQ, per germline. Trimming left V 5 bases short and J 1 base short, with 8 bases between. The CDR3 consists of 13 residues. The CDR3 here is CASSTGRNTEAFF. Here the CDR3 DNA reads TGTGCCAGCAGCACCGGACGGAACACTGAAGCTTTCTTT.

A few counts support this clonotype. This sequence joins TRBV19 and TRBJ1-5; no reliable D call. CDR1 LNHDA and CDR2 SQIVND come from the germline V gene (reference sequence). This CDR3 is built from 13 residues. With 5 bases removed from V and 4 bases from J, the gap between germline ends came to 9 bases. DNA for the CDR3: TGTGCCAGTAGTCGAGACGGAAATCAGCCCCAGCATTTT. It encodes CASSRDGNQPQHF.

This chain joins TRBV30 and TRBJ1-5; 9 nucleotides match TRBD1. Germline V gene lookup returns CDR1 GTSNPN and CDR2 SVGIG (reference sequence). J was trimmed by 4 bases and V by 0 bases; bases with no gene match: 1. The CDR3 consists of 14 residues. CDR3 sequence (DNA): TGTGCCTGGAGTGTAGACAGGGGGAATCAGCCCCAGCATTTT. The encoded protein is CAWSVDRGNQPQHF.

The genes are TRBV19 and TRBJ2-3; TRBD2 matches at 8 bases. The length of the CDR3 is 16 residues. The V segment lost 10 bases and the J segment 2 bases; nucleotides outside the gene matches: 14. CDR1 is LNHDA, CDR2 SQIVND, per germline (reference sequence). CDR3 sequence: CATRSGSFLSTDTQYF. Here the CDR3 DNA reads TGTGCCACCCGCAGCGGGAGTTTCCTATCCACAGATACGCAGTATTTT.

The CDR3 region is CATSDPSRDSETQYF. Here the CDR3 DNA reads TGTGCCACCAGTGATCCGTCCCGGGACAGTGAGACCCAGTACTTC. This sequence joins TRBV24-1 and TRBJ2-5; 7 bases map to TRBD1. The V gene's germline CDR1 is KGHDR and CDR2 SFDVKD. J was trimmed by 5 bases and V by 3 bases; bases with no gene match: 8. CDR3 length equals 15 residues.

This clonotype appeared a few times. The rearrangement joins TRBV20-1 to TRBJ1-2; TRBD1 might be the D (5 bases). Deletions cut 5 bases from V and 8 bases from J, with 6 bases between. This CDR3 has 9 amino acids. The germline V gene encodes CDR1 DFQATT and CDR2 SNEGSKA (reference sequence). The CDR3 bases are TGCAGTGCTGGGGGGGGCTACACCTTC. It specifies CSAGGGYTF.

The gene calls are TRBV2 and TRBJ1-1, with TRBD1 matching over 11 bases. Per the germline V gene, CDR1 is SNHLY and CDR2 is FYNNEI. CDR3 size: 14 residues. Trimming removed 6 bases from V and 4 bases from J; junction bases left unmatched: 4. The CDR3 coding sequence is TGTGCCAGCAGACTCGGGACAGGGGGCACTGAAGCTTTCTTT. As protein: CASRLGTGGTEAFF.

The chain couples TRBV7-9 to TRBJ1-1; tentatively, D is TRBD1 (5 bases). This CDR3 is 15 amino acids long. Between the trimmed V and J ends, which lost 1 base and 4 bases, there was a span of 13 bases. Germline CDR1 is SEHNR and CDR2 is FQNEAQ (reference sequence). The CDR3 DNA follows: TGTGCCAGCAGCTTAGTCGCGGGGCCGGCCACTGAAGCTTTCTTT. This encodes CASSLVAGPATEAFF.